Here is one T cell receptor beta chain with its context. The antigen remains undetermined. The V end lost 1 base, the J end lost 3 bases, and 10 bases lay between the germline ends. The germline gives CDR1 SGDLS, CDR2 YYNGEE. The CDR3 runs 15 residues. Naive CD8 cells, CD45RO-negative and positively selected for CCR7, excluded terminally differentiated effector memory CD45RA+ cells. This entry is derived from a study of shared clonotypes between healthy human individuals. Study-wide results and caveats: Several donors shared about 4.5% of their naive CD4 clonotypes.

Sequenced by immunoSEQ multiplex PCR; TCRdb stores in-frame clones only, minus some. The sample includes about 2.2 million clones, more than 85% of them seen just once. The sequence derives from a man aged 18-30 years in good health. Some clones in this sample may be carry-over from other donors' samples. Source material: naive CD8+ T cells from PBMCs. The J gene is TRBJ2-2, the V gene TRBV9; D assignment may be TRBD1 or TRBD2 (5 bases each). DNA of the CDR3: TGTGCCAGCAGCGTAAGAGGGGTGGACACCGGGGAGCTGTTTTTT. This codes for CASSVRGVDTGELFF.